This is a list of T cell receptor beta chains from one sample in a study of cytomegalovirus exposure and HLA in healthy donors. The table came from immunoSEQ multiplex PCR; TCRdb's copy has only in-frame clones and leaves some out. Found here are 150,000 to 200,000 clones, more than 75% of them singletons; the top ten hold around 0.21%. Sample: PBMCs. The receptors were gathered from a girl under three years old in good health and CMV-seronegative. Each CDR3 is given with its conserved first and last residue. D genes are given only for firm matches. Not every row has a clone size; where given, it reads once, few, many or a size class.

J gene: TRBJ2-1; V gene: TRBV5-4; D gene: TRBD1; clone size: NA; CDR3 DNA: TGTGCCAGCAGCCTAATGACAGGGGGGAACAATGAGCAGTTCTTC; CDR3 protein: CASSLMTGGNNEQFF
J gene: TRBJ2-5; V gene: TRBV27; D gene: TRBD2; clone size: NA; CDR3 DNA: TGTGCCAGCAGCCCTAGCGGGGGCGGTGAGACCCAGTACTTC; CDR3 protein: CASSPSGGGETQYF
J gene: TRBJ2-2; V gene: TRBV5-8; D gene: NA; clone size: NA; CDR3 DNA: TGTGCCAGCAGTCAGGGATCCAACACCGGGGAGCTGTTTTTT; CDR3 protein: CASSQGSNTGELFF
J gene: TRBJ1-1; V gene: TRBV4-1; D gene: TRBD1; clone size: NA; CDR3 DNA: TGCGCCAGCAGCCATAGACAGGGGGCGTCTTTCTTT; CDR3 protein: CASSHRQGASFF
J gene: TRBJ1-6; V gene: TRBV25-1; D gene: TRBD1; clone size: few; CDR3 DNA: TGTGCCAGCGAACCGGGACAGGGAAATTCACCCCTCCACTTT; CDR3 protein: CASEPGQGNSPLHF
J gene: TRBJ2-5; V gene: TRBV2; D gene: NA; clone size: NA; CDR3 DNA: TGTGCCAGCAGTGAAATAAGCGGGCTAGCCGATCAAGAGACCCAGTACTTC; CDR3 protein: CASSEISGLADQETQYF
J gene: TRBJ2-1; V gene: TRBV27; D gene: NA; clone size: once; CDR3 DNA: TGTGCCAGCAGTCCCCGGGTTAGCTACAATGAGCAGTTCTTC; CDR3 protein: CASSPRVSYNEQFF
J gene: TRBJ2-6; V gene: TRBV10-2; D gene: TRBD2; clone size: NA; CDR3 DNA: TGCGCCAGCAGGGGAGGGGCACTCTCTGGGGCCAACGTCCTGACTTTC; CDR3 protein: CASRGGALSGANVLTF
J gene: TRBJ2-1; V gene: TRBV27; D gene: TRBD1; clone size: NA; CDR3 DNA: TGTGCCAGCAGGAGGGGGACAGATGACAATGAGCAGTTCTTC; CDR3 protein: CASRRGTDDNEQFF
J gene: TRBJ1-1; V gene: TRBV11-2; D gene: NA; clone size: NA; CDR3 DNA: TGTGCCAGCAGCTTAGGACAGGTGAACACTGAAGCTTTCTTT; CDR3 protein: CASSLGQVNTEAFF
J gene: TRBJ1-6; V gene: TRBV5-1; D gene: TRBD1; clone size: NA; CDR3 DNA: TGCGCCAGCAGCGAGGGACAGACCTCCAATAATTCACCCCTCCACTTT; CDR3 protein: CASSEGQTSNNSPLHF
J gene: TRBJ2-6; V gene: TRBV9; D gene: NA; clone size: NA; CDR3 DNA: TGTGCCAGCAGCCCCCGTTTAGGGGGAAGCTCTGGGGCCAACGTCCTGACTTTC; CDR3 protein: CASSPRLGGSSGANVLTF
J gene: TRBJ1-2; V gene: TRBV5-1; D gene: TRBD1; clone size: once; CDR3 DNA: TGCGCCAGCAGCTTGGTTTATAACGGGGACAGGGGTAGCTACACCTTC; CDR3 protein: CASSLVYNGDRGSYTF
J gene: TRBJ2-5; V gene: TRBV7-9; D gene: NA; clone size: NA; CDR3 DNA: TGTGCCAGCAGTGGCAGTAACCAAGAGACCCAGTACTTC; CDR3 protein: CASSGSNQETQYF
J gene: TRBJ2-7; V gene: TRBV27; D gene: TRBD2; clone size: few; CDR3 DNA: TGTGCCAGCAGTTTTGGTCTAGCGGGAGGTACCTACGAGCAGTACTTC; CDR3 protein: CASSFGLAGGTYEQYF
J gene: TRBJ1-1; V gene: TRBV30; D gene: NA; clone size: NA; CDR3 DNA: TGTGCCTGGAGTGTCGGGTGGGTGAACACTGAAGCTTTCTTT; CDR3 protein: CAWSVGWVNTEAFF
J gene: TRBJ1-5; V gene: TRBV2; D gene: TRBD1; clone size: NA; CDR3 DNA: TGTGCCAGCAGTGAAACGGACAGGGGCGGGTATCAGCCCCAGCATTTT; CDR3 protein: CASSETDRGGYQPQHF
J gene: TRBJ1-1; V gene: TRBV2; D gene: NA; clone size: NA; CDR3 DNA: TGTGCCAGCAGTGACCCCTGGACAGACCAAGCTTTCTTT; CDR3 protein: CASSDPWTDQAFF